This entry lists 27 T cell receptor beta chains sequenced from one sample in a study of graft-versus-host responses after intestinal transplantation (dated by TCRdb to the early 2020s). Libraries were prepared through the immunoSEQ multiplex PCR assay. The clones in this table, taken by TCRdb from immuneACCESS, are in-frame only. Not every clone is retained; where verified, under half of the shortfall comes from an unresolved V gene, and the cause of the rest is unknown. This sample has about 7,400 clones in its table, and around two thirds of those were observed once. Of the sample, about 18% is held by the ten largest clones. Intraepithelial and lamina propria lymphocytes were isolated from graft specimens using dithiothreitol, EDTA incubations and collagenase D digestion. The starting material was ileum tissue, obtained 230 to 240 days after intestinal transplantation. The receptors stem from a human patient who received an intestinal transplant, so some T cells may come from the graft donor.

The chain joins TRBV2 to TRBJ1-5; D gene ambiguous. V dropped 3 bases and J dropped 3 bases, with 3 bases sitting between them. The CDR3 covers 12 residues. Germline loops: CDR1 SNHLY, CDR2 FYNNEI. The CDR3 loop is CASSDPNQPQHF. CDR3 in DNA: TGTGCCAGCAGTGACCCCAATCAGCCCCAGCATTTT.

The chain couples TRBV5-4 to TRBJ2-3; TRBD2 agrees at 10 bases. The germline gives CDR1 SGHNT, CDR2 YYREEE (reference sequence). The J segment lost 4 bases and the V segment lost 0 bases, leaving 17 bases of the junction unmatched. CDR3 length: 20 amino acids. In DNA, the CDR3 is TGTGCCAGCAGCTTGGCCCTGAGCGGGGGGGCCGACGAGTTGGCAGATACGCAGTATTTT. This codes for CASSLALSGGADELADTQYF.

The chain combines TRBV19 with TRBJ1-2; the D is unclear. The germline CDR1 and CDR2 sequences are LNHDA and SQIVND (reference sequence). This CDR3 has 14 amino acids. V lost 9 bases and J 0 bases, leaving 14 bases between the germline ends. CDR3 loop: CASSTLPPNYGYTF. The DNA of the CDR3 is TGTGCCAGCAGCACCCTGCCGCCTAACTATGGCTACACCTTC.

J is TRBJ2-2 and V is TRBV2; 10 nucleotides agree with TRBD1. V was clipped by 3 bases and J by 5 bases; unmatched bases: 3. This CDR3 is built from 15 residues. Per the germline V gene, CDR1 is SNHLY and CDR2 is FYNNEI. In DNA form, the CDR3 reads TGTGCCAGCAGTGAGGACAGGGGGGGAACCGGGGAGCTGTTTTTT. Translation: CASSEDRGGTGELFF.

V gene TRBV28 combines with J gene TRBJ2-1; 8 positions agree with TRBD2. Per the germline V gene, CDR1 is MDHEN and CDR2 is SYDVKM. This CDR3 spans 16 amino acids. Trimming removed 7 bases from V and 7 bases from J; junction bases left unmatched: 15. CDR3 DNA sequence: TGTGCCAGCACGGGGGGGAGGGCCATGAGTTGGAATGAGCAGTTCTTC. It is translated as CASTGGRAMSWNEQFF.

The CDR3 is CASSLAGLSDTQYF. CDR3 sequence (DNA): TGTGCCAGCAGCTTGGCCGGTTTATCAGATACGCAGTATTTT. The chain joins TRBV5-6 to TRBJ2-3; D uncertain. Germline values: CDR1 SGHDT, CDR2 YYEEEE. This CDR3 spans 14 amino acids. The V gene lost 0 bases and the J gene lost 4 bases, with 9 bases spanning the gap.

The chain links TRBV5-5 to TRBJ1-2, with D hard to call. From germline, CDR1 is SGHKS and CDR2 YYEKEE (reference sequence). CDR3 length: 15 amino acids. The V and J ends lost 4 bases and 8 bases respectively, with 21 bases between them. The CDR3 sequence is CASSLGKSPYVGYTF. The CDR3 DNA reads TGTGCCAGCAGCCTGGGGAAGAGCCCCTATGTAGGCTACACCTTC.

The V gene is TRBV19, the J gene TRBJ1-1, with a possible D match to TRBD1 (6 bases). CDR1 is LNHDA and CDR2 is SQIVND in the germline V gene (reference sequence). V lost 8 bases and J lost 1, with 14 bases in between. CDR3 length: 14 residues. The CDR3 region has the DNA TGTGCCAGTGAACGGGCAGGGGAGAACACTGAAGCTTTCTTT. Amino acid sequence: CASERAGENTEAFF.

The gene calls are TRBV5-1 and TRBJ1-1; D call uncertain. The CDR3 extends over 14 amino acids. Germline CDR1 and CDR2: SGHRS and YFSETQ. Deletions cut 0 bases from V and 1 base from J, with 7 bases between. The CDR3 protein is CASSLGQRNTEAFF. CDR3 coding DNA: TGCGCCAGCAGCTTGGGGCAGAGGAACACTGAAGCTTTCTTT.

The V call is TRBV6-5, the J call TRBJ1-2; D call uncertain. Trimming stripped 7 bases from V and 1 base from J, with 10 bases between. The CDR3 extends over 13 amino acids. CDR1 and CDR2 from the germline V gene are MNHEY and SVGAGI. Written as DNA, the CDR3 is TGTGCCAGCACCAGCACACTTAACTATGGCTACACCTTC. It is translated as CASTSTLNYGYTF.

Here the CDR3 reads CASSPGLVETQYF. CDR3 sequence (DNA): TGTGCCAGCTCACCTGGACTAGTGGAGACCCAGTACTTC. The V call is TRBV18, the J call TRBJ2-5, with TRBD2 identical over 7 bases. Looked up from germline, CDR1 is KGHSH and CDR2 is LQKENI. The CDR3 covers 13 residues. Trimming removed 3 bases from V and 5 bases from J; junction bases left unmatched: 3.

Only a few counts were recorded for this clone. The J gene is TRBJ2-4, the V gene TRBV5-1; 14 nucleotides match TRBD2. The CDR3 spans 18 residues. CDR1 and CDR2 from the germline V gene are SGHRS and YFSETQ. V lost 4 bases to trimming and J lost 1 base; unmatched junction nucleotides: 7. The CDR3 coding sequence is TGCGCCAGCAGCCTTGGGGGACTAGCGGGGGACGCCAAAAACATTCAGTACTTC. Translated: CASSLGGLAGDAKNIQYF.

The genes are TRBV4-1 and TRBJ1-5; D is unresolved. The germline V and J ends were trimmed by 3 bases and 3 bases, with 9 bases remaining between them. CDR3 size: 14 residues. Germline V CDR1 and CDR2: MGHRA, YSYEKL. Here the CDR3 DNA reads TGCGCCAGCAGCCACAGGCAGAACAATCAGCCCCAGCATTTT. This encodes CASSHRQNNQPQHF.

This clone showed up just once. J is TRBJ2-1 and V is TRBV2; tentative D call: TRBD2 (6 bases). This CDR3 region has 16 residues. The germline CDR1 and CDR2 sequences are SNHLY and FYNNEI. The V end lost 5 bases, the J end lost 0 bases, and 14 bases lay between the germline ends. The CDR3 DNA is TGTGCCAGCAGTCCCCTTAGCGGTAGCTCCTACAATGAGCAGTTCTTC. Translation: CASSPLSGSSYNEQFF.

V usage is TRBV11-1 and J usage is TRBJ2-4; D gene uncertain. Germline V gene sequence: CDR1 SGHAT, CDR2 FQDESV (reference sequence). The CDR3 has 15 amino acids. V lost 0 bases to trimming and J lost 5 bases, with 11 bases between them. The CDR3 nucleotides read TGTGCCAGCAGCTTAGCGGGCCAGACCCAAAACATTCAGTACTTC. Translation: CASSLAGQTQNIQYF.

The chain is built from TRBV6-6 and TRBJ2-2; D is unclear. The CDR3 sequence is 12 residues long. Between the trimmed V and J ends, which lost 5 bases and 2 bases, there was a span of 3 bases. Germline values: CDR1 MNHNY, CDR2 SVGAGI (reference sequence). CDR3 sequence: CASSDNTGELFF. CDR3 nucleotide sequence: TGTGCCAGCAGTGACAACACCGGGGAGCTGTTTTTT.

This chain joins TRBV28 and TRBJ2-7; D gene unclear. This CDR3 has 13 amino acids. The V and J ends lost 3 bases and 3 bases respectively, with 9 bases between them. In germline, CDR1 is MDHEN, CDR2 SYDVKM. CDR3 amino acids: CASSFDRYYEQYV. The CDR3, as DNA: TGTGCCAGCAGTTTTGACCGTTACTACGAGCAGTACGTC.

The chain employs TRBV4-1 and TRBJ2-1; D may be TRBD2 (7 bases). This CDR3 contains 16 residues. Germline values: CDR1 MGHRA, CDR2 YSYEKL. Between the trimmed V and J ends, which lost 0 bases and 7 bases, there was a span of 16 bases. DNA of the CDR3: TGCGCCAGCAGCCAAGATCGCCGGGGGGCCCAGAATGAGCAGTTCTTC. It translates to CASSQDRRGAQNEQFF.

The chain uses TRBV18 and TRBJ2-7; tentatively, D is TRBD1 (5 bases). Looked up from germline, CDR1 is KGHSH and CDR2 is LQKENI. The CDR3 is made up of 15 amino acids. V lost 0 bases and J lost 0, with 9 bases in between. The CDR3 region is CASSPPGQNSYEQYV. CDR3 sequence (DNA): TGTGCCAGCTCACCACCGGGGCAGAACTCCTACGAGCAGTACGTC.

This clone has only a few counts. The chain joins TRBV7-8 to TRBJ1-2; D gene unclear. Trimming removed 2 bases at V and 8 bases at J, with 9 bases between. CDR1 SGHVS and CDR2 FQNEAQ come from the germline V gene. CDR3 length: 12 residues. CDR3 coding DNA: TGTGCCAGCAGCTTACAAGCGGGGGGCTACACCTTC. It yields the protein CASSLQAGGYTF.

The chain has TRBV7-8 and TRBJ1-2, with 7 bases fitting TRBD1. Germline V lookup: CDR1 SGHVS, CDR2 FQNEAQ. The CDR3 is 15 residues long. J was trimmed by 6 bases and V by 1 base; bases with no gene match: 8. CDR3 DNA sequence: TGTGCCAGCAGCTTAGTTGGGCAGGGGGTCCATGGCTACACCTTC. It translates to CASSLVGQGVHGYTF.

The V gene is TRBV6-1, the J gene TRBJ2-3, with D perhaps given as TRBD1 or TRBD2 (6 bases each). Germline lookup yields CDR1 MNHNS and CDR2 SASEGT. The CDR3 covers 14 residues. Trimming removed 8 bases from V and 6 bases from J, with 18 bases in between. CDR3 nucleotide sequence: TGTGCCAGCCTCGCAAGGGGGGTAGGCGATACGCAGTATTTT. This gives the protein CASLARGVGDTQYF.

The V and J genes are TRBV2 and TRBJ2-6; weak D call: TRBD2 (6 bases). V lost 6 bases, J lost 0 bases, and 9 bases lay in between. Germline-derived CDR1 and CDR2 are SNHLY and FYNNEI. CDR3 length: 15 amino acids. The CDR3 reads CASSTDYSGANVLTF. CDR3 coding DNA: TGTGCCAGCAGCACGGACTACTCTGGGGCCAACGTCCTGACTTTC.

This chain links TRBV7-6 with TRBJ1-5, with D tentatively TRBD1 (5 bases). V lost 5 bases and J lost 7, with 12 bases in between. This CDR3 comprises 13 residues. The V gene's germline CDR1 is SGHVS and CDR2 FNYEAQ. The CDR3: CASSGLGAQPQHF. CDR3 bases: TGTGCCAGCAGCGGTCTAGGGGCCCAGCCCCAGCATTTT. Full variable domain (remainder filled in from reference TRBV7-6 and TRBJ1-5): GAGVSQSPRYKVTKRGQDVALRCDPISGHVSLYWYRQALGQGPEFLTYFNYEAQQDKSGLPNDRFSAERPEGSISTLTIQRTEQRDSAMYRCASSGLGAQPQHFGDGTRLSIL.

This clone was counted a single time. The DNA is omitted, as the CDR3 cannot be located on it reliably, and the CDR3 follows TCRdb's listing. The chain joins TRBV29-1 to TRBJ2-2. Germline V gene lookup returns CDR1 SQVTM and CDR2 ANQGSEA. The CDR3 is 18 amino acids in total, end residues counted. CDR3 residues: CSVGTTSRRAGGAGELFF.

This clone has only a few counts. This sequence joins TRBV2 and TRBJ1-2; the match to TRBD1 covers 7 bases. This CDR3 spans 16 amino acids. Germline CDR1 and CDR2: SNHLY and FYNNEI. Trimming cost V 2 bases and J 0 bases; bases outside gene matches: 6. The CDR3 is CASSEWDSPSNYGYTF. CDR3 DNA sequence: TGTGCCAGCAGTGAATGGGACAGCCCATCTAACTATGGCTACACCTTC.

In its sample, this clone was seen once. The genes are TRBV5-6 and TRBJ2-3; D could derive from TRBD1 or TRBD2 (5 bases each). The germline V gene encodes CDR1 SGHDT and CDR2 YYEEEE. This CDR3 has 15 residues. Trimming stripped 4 bases from V and 8 bases from J, with 20 bases between. The CDR3 protein is CASSLRPGPFGTQYF. The DNA of the CDR3 is TGTGCCAGCAGCCTGCGACCGGGACCTTTTGGTACGCAGTATTTT.